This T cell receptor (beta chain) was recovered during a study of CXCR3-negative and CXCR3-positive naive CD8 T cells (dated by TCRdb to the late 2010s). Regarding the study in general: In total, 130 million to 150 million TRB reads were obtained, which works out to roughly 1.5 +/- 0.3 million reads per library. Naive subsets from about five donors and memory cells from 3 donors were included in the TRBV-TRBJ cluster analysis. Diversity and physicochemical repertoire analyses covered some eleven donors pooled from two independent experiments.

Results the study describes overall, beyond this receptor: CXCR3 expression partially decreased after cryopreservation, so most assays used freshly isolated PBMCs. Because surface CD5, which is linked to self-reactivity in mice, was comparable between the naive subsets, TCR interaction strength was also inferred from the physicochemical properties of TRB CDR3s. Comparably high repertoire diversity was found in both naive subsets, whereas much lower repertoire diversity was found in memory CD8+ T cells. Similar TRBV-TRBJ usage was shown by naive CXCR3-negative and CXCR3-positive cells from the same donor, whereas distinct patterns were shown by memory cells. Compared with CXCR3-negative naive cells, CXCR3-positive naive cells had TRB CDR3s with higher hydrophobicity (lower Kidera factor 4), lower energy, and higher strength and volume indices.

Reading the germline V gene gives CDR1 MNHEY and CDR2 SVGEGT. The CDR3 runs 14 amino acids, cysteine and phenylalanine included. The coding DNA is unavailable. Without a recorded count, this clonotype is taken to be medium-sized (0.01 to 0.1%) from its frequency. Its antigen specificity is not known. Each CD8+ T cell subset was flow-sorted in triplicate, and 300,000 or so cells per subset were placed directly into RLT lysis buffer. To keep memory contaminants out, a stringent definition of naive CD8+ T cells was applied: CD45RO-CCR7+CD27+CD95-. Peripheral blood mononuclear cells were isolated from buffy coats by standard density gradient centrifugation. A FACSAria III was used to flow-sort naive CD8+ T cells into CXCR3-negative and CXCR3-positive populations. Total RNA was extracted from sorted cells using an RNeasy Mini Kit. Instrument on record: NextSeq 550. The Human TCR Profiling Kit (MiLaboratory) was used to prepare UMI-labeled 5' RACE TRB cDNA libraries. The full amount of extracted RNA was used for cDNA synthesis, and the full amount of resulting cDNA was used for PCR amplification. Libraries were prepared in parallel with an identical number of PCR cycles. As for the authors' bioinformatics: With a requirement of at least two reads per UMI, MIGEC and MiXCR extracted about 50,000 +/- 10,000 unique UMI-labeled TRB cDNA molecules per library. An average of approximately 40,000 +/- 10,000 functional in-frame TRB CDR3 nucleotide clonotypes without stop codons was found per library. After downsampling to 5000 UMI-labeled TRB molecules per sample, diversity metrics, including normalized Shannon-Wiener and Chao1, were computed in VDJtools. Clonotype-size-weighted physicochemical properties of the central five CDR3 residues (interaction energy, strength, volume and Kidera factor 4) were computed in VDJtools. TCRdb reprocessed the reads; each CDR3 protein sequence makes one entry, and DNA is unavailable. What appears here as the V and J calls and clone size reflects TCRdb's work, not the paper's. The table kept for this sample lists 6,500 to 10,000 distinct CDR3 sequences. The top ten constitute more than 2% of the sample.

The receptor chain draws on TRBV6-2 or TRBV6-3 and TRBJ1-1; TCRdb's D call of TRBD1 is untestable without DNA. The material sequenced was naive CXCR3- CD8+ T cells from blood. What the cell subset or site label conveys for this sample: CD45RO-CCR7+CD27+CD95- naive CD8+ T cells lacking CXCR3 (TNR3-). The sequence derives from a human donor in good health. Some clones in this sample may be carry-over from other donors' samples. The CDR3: CASSPGTHGAEAFF.